This T cell receptor beta chain is from a study of pediatric ulcerative colitis. General study results and limits: Acute severe colitis showed lower rectal diversity from clonal expansions. Blood-rectal clonal overlap within each person was significantly higher in ulcerative colitis patients than controls.

This clone was seen a single time. What it binds is not known. Germline-derived CDR1 and CDR2 are SEHNR and FQNEAQ (reference sequence). The V gene lost 3 bases and the J gene lost 8 bases, with 16 bases spanning the gap. This CDR3 has 15 amino acids. Samples were sequenced at Survey level, maximum 500,000 reads. Clones were read by immunoSEQ multiplex PCR, and TCRdb kept only the in-frame ones, dropping some. The sample contains roughly 25,000 clones, over 65% of which appear only once. The rectum was sampled with one to two pinch biopsies at colonoscopy. No immunosuppressive drugs were given to ulcerative colitis patients before diagnostic colonoscopy.

The source material was gut tissue. This clonotype was sampled from a boy aged 5-17 years with severe ulcerative colitis. The chain employs TRBV7-9 and TRBJ1-4, with D possibly TRBD1 on 5 matching bases. The CDR3 spells CASSFGGTAAEKLFF. The CDR3 nucleotides read TGTGCCAGCAGCTTCGGAGGGACCGCGGCAGAAAAACTGTTTTTT. Full variable domain (remainder filled in from reference TRBV7-9 and TRBJ1-4): DTGVSQNPRHKITKRGQNVTFRCDPISEHNRLYWYRQTLGQGPEFLTYFQNEAQLEKSRLLSDRFSAERPKGSFSTLEIQRTEQGDSAMYLCASSFGGTAAEKLFFGSGTQLSVL.